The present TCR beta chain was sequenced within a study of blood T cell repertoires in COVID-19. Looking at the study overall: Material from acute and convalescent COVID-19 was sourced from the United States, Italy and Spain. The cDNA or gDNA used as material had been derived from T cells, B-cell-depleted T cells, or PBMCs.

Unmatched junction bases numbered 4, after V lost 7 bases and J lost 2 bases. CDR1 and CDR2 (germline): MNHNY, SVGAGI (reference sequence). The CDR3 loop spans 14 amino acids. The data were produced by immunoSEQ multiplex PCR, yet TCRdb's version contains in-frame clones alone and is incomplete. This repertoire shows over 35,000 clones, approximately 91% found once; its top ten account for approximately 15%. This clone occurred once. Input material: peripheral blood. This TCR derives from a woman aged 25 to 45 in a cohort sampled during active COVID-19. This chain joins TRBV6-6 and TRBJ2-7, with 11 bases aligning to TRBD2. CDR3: CASNRLAGTYEQYF. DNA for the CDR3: TGTGCCAGCAATAGACTAGCGGGAACCTACGAGCAGTACTTC.